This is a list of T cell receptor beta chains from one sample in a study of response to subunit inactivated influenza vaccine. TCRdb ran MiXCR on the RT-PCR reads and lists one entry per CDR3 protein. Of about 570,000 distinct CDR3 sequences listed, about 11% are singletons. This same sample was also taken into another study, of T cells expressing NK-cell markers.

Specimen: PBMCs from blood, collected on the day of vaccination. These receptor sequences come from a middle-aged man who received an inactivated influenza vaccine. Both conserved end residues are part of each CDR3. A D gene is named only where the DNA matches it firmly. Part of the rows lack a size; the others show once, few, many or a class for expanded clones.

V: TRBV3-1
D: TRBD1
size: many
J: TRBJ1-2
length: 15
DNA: TGTGCCAGCAGCCAAGCCACAGGGGTGGTCTATGGCTACACCTTC
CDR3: CASSQATGVVYGYTF

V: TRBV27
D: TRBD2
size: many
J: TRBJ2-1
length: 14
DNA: TGTGCCAGCAGTCTGGGACTAGCCTCCAATGAGCAGTTCTTC
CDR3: CASSLGLASNEQFF

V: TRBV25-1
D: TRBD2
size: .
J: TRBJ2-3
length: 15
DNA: TGTGCCAGCCAGGCGGGGGTTGCTAGCACAGATACGCAGTATTTT
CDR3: CASQAGVASTDTQYF

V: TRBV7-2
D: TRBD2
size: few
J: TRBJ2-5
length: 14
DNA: TGTGCCAGCAGCCCGACTAGCGGGGGATCGACCCAGTACTTC
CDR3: CASSPTSGGSTQYF

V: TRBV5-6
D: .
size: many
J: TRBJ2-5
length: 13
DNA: TGTGCCAGCAGCTTGGGGGGCTACGAGACCCAGTACTTC
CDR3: CASSLGGYETQYF

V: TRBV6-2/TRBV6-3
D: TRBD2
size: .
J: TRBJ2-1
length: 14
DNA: TGTGCCATTCAACTAGCGGCCTCCTACAATGAGCAGTTCTTC
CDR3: CAIQLAASYNEQFF

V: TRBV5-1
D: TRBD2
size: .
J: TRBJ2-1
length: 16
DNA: TGCGCCAGCAGCTCTGCGGGACTAGCGGGGCAGAATGAGCAGTTCTTC
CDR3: CASSSAGLAGQNEQFF

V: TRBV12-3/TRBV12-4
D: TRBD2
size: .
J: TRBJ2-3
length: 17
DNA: TGTGCCAGCAGTCGACACAGGACTAGCGGGATCACAGATACGCAGTATTTT
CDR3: CASSRHRTSGITDTQYF

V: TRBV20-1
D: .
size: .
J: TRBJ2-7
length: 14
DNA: TGCAGTGCTAGGGGGGACTGGGTCTCCTACGAGCAGTACTTC
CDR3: CSARGDWVSYEQYF

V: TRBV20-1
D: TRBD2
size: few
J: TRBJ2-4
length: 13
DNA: TGCAGTGCTAGGGGCGGGAGATCAGACATTCAGTACTTC
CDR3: CSARGGRSDIQYF

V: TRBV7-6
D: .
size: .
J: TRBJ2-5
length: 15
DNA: TGTGCCAGCACCCCCGGAAGATCGGGAGCTGAGACCCAGTACTTC
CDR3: CASTPGRSGAETQYF

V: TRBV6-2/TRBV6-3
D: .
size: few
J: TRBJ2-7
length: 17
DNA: TGTGCCAGCAGTTGGGCGACCCAACCCTTACGCCTCTACGAGCAGTACTTC
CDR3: CASSWATQPLRLYEQYF

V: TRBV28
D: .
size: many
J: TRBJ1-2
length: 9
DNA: TGTGCCAGCAGCACCCCCCACACCTTC
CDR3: CASSTPHTF

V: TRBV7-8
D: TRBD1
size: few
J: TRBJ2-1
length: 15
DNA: TGTGCCAGCAGCTACGGGACAGGGTTCTACAATGAGCAGTTCTTC
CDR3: CASSYGTGFYNEQFF

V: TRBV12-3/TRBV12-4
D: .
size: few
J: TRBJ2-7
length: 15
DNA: TGTGCCAGCACCGTTACGGTCGGATTGGGATCGGAGCAGTACTTC
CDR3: CASTVTVGLGSEQYF

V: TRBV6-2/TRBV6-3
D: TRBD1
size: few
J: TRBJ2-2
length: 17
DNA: TGTGCCAGCGGAAAGGCTTGGACAGGGAACAAGCCCGGGGAGCTGTTTTTT
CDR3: CASGKAWTGNKPGELFF